This TCR beta chain was recorded in a study of T cells in Graves' hyperthyroidism and ophthalmopathy. The study, taken as a whole, reports: Blood also contained most expanded thyroid clonotypes above 0.001.

TCR beta CDR3 region amplification was performed from RNA transcripts. Initially, a first-round RT-PCR of the TCR CDR3 employed the HTBI primer set. TCRdb fed the multiplex PCR reads into MiXCR, producing one record per CDR3 protein. The sample contains about 210,000 distinct CDR3 sequences, roughly a sixth of which appear only once. The table lists this clonotype with many counts. Its antigen is unknown. The sequence derives from a man aged 45 to 65 with Graves' hyperthyroidism. Sequenced material: blood.

The CDR3 spells CASSLGLTNTEAFF. CDR3 coding DNA: TGTGCCAGCAGTTTAGGTCTTACGAACACTGAAGCTTTCTTT. The rearrangement joins TRBV12-3 or TRBV12-4 to TRBJ1-1; the D is unclear. This CDR3 comprises 14 residues. V was clipped by 1 base and J by 1 base, with 7 bases between them.